The next 25 T cell receptor beta chains were all read from a single sample in a study of tumor-infiltrating lymphocytes in primary liver carcinoma. Co-extraction yielded RNA and DNA from about 20-30 mg of unsorted bulk tissue. TCR beta cDNA was reverse-transcribed from about 0.45 ug of total RNA. The reaction used a constant-region primer and ProtoScript II reverse transcriptase. Construction of TCR beta libraries relied on three successive nested multiplex PCR rounds employing slightly modified ARM-PCR. Forward primers for TRBV1-TRBV30 and a C-beta reverse primer served the first two PCR rounds, at 10 cycles each. One entry per CDR3 protein, called by TCRdb with MiXCR from the multiplex PCR reads. The repertoire includes 95,000 to 100,000 distinct CDR3 sequences, more than 65% of them detected once, and 10% to 15% sits in the top ten. The specimen was liver tumor tissue from sampling region 2. The subset: tumor region T2, inferior pole. These receptor sequences come from a woman aged 60-75 years with primary liver carcinoma and hepatitis B virus infection.

On this clonotype itself: One junction end disagrees with the germline gene, perhaps due to a read error. V usage is TRBV7-6 and J usage is TRBJ2-1; 11 nucleotides line up with TRBD2. CDR3 length: 16 amino acids. The germline V gene encodes CDR1 SGHVS and CDR2 FNYEAQ. The CDR3 loop is CDSSRAGTSGDNEQFF. Written as DNA, the CDR3 is TGTGACAGCAGTCGTGCGGGGACTAGCGGTGACAATGAGCAGTTCTTC.

The V gene is TRBV11-2, the J gene TRBJ2-3; D call uncertain. The CDR3 covers 12 residues. Germline CDR1 and CDR2: SGHAT and FQNNGV. Trimming removed 5 bases from V and 10 bases from J, with 13 bases in between. The CDR3 DNA follows: TGTGCCAGCAGCCCCTTTGCGGATGCGCAGTATTTT. Translated, it gives CASSPFADAQYF.

This clonotype is medium-sized (0.01 to 0.1%) in the sample. This rearrangement joins TRBV12-5 to TRBJ2-7; D gene uncertain. CDR1 is LGHNT, CDR2 FRNRAP, per germline. Trimming stripped 5 bases from V and 9 bases from J, with 2 bases between. The CDR3 contains 8 residues. CDR3 loop: CASGGQYF. CDR3 in DNA: TGTGCTAGTGGTGGGCAGTACTTC. Using reference TRBV12-5 and TRBJ2-7 for the parts outside the CDR3, the full variable domain is DARVTQTPRHKVTEMGQEVTMRCQPILGHNTVFWYRQTMMQGLELLAYFRNRAPLDDSGMPKDRFSAEMPDATLATLKIQPSEPRDSAVYFCASGGQYFGPGTRLTVT.

The V gene is TRBV6-6, the J gene TRBJ1-5; 7 positions match TRBD1. Germline CDR1 is MNHNY and CDR2 is SVGAGI (reference sequence). The CDR3 is made up of 15 amino acids. Trimming took 4 bases from V and 12 from J; bases not matched to a gene: 15. CDR3 amino acids: CASSFRQGSNQFQHF. In DNA, the CDR3 is TGTGCCAGCAGTTTCAGACAGGGCAGCAATCAGTTCCAGCATTTT.

This clonotype turned up a few times. This could be a read error, since a much larger clone is one nucleotide away. The V and J genes are TRBV6-5 and TRBJ1-5; 7 positions match TRBD1. CDR1 and CDR2 (germline): MNHEY, SVGAGI. The CDR3 runs 15 residues. The V segment lost 4 bases and the J segment 6 bases; nucleotides outside the gene matches: 9. The CDR3 here is CASSSDRFVSQPQHF. CDR3 nucleotides: TGTGCCAGCAGTTCGGACAGGTTTGTGAGTCAGCCCCAGCATTTT.

As regards this clonotype: Its ends do not fully match the called genes, so a read error is possible. The chain uses TRBV5-1 and TRBJ2-7; D is unresolved. The CDR3 consists of 14 residues. Germline V CDR1 and CDR2: SGHRS, YFSETQ. CDR3 nucleotide sequence: TGCGCCAACAGCTCCGAGGCCTACCGCTACGAGCAGTACTTC. It is translated as CANSSEAYRYEQYF.

This clonotype was recorded at least ten times. The chain uses TRBV6-5 and TRBJ2-3; D remains ambiguous. V lost 6 bases and J lost 4, with 14 bases in between. The germline CDR1 and CDR2 sequences are MNHEY and SVGAGI. The CDR3 spans 14 residues. The CDR3 spells CASRNTRGADTQYF. DNA for the CDR3: TGTGCCAGCAGGAACACCAGAGGAGCAGATACGCAGTATTTT.

The chain has TRBV11-2 and TRBJ2-3; D not resolved. The germline gives CDR1 SGHAT, CDR2 FQNNGV. CDR3 length equals 14 residues. V was cut by 2 bases and J by 0 bases, with 6 bases left in between. The CDR3 region has the DNA TGTGCCAGCAGCTTATTTCGTAGCACAGATACGCAGTATTTT. Its protein product is CASSLFRSTDTQYF.

Comment on this clonotype: In this CDR3 the conserved last residue, phenylalanine or tryptophan, is missing, so a read error is likely. This chain links TRBV29-1 with TRBJ1-5; D unresolved. The CDR3 totals 13 residues. CDR1 is SQVTM and CDR2 is ANQGSEA in the germline V gene. The CDR3 here is CSVECASRQPQHY. In DNA, the CDR3 is TGCAGTGTTGAGTGTGCCTCCCGCCAGCCCCAGCATTAT.

This clonotype came up a few times. The junction departs from germline at one end; a sequencing error may be responsible. The V gene is TRBV30, the J gene TRBJ1-2; the D is unclear. CDR3 length equals 12 residues. CDR1 is GTSNPN, CDR2 SVGIG, per germline (reference sequence). The CDR3 here is CDWSSADYGYTF. The CDR3 DNA reads TGTGACTGGTCCTCAGCCGACTATGGCTACACCTTC. Filled out from reference TRBV30 and TRBJ1-2, the complete variable domain reads SQTIHQWPATLVQPVGSPLSLECTVEGTSNPNLYWYRQAAGRGLQLLFYSVGIGQISSEVPQNLSASRPQDRQFILSSKKLLLSDSGFYLCDWSSADYGYTFGSGTRLTVV.

On this clonotype: No conserved phenylalanine or tryptophan ends this CDR3, so it is likely a read error. The J gene is TRBJ2-1, the V gene TRBV7-8; no definite D call. The CDR3 covers 15 residues. Per germline, CDR1 SGHVS and CDR2 FQNEAQ. The DNA for the CDR3 is TGTGCTGGCAGCCCCCAGCCGGGCTCCTACAATGAGCAGTTCCTA. Translation: CAGSPQPGSYNEQFL.

A word on this clonotype: At one boundary the junction diverges from the germline segment, which might be a read error. The rearrangement uses TRBV29-1 and TRBJ2-7, with TRBD2 matching 8 bases. Germline assignment: CDR1 SQVTM and CDR2 ANQGSEA. This CDR3 contains 15 residues. The CDR3: CSGRGRPTTSYGQYF. The CDR3 coding sequence is TGCAGCGGCCGCGGGAGGCCCACCACCTCCTACGGGCAGTACTTC.

The CDR3 spells CASLILAEIYNEQFF. CDR3 DNA sequence: TGTGCCAGCTTGATACTAGCGGAAATCTACAATGAGCAGTTCTTC. This rearrangement joins TRBV12-3 or TRBV12-4 to TRBJ2-1, with 8 bases aligning to TRBD2. This CDR3 has 15 residues. The ends lost 8 bases at V and 3 bases at J; junction bases unmatched: 9.

This clonotype was observed many times. This chain uses TRBV4-1 with TRBJ2-7, with TRBD2 as a possible D gene (7 bases). CDR1 MGHRA and CDR2 YSYEKL come from the germline V gene. The CDR3 has 15 amino acids. Trimming stripped 1 base from V and 4 bases from J, with 14 bases between. The CDR3 loop is CASSQGGGPQYEQYF. DNA of the CDR3: TGCGCCAGCAGCCAAGGGGGGGGGCCACAATACGAGCAGTACTTC.

This clonotype is classed as medium-sized. CDR3 sequence: CASSLGGEGIQYF. The CDR3 DNA is TGTGCCAGCAGCTTAGGGGGGGAGGGCATTCAGTACTTC. This chain connects TRBV11-2 to TRBJ2-4; 7 positions agree with TRBD2. CDR1 is SGHAT and CDR2 is FQNNGV in the germline V gene. J lost 9 bases, V lost 1 base, and 3 bases had no gene match. CDR3 length: 13 amino acids.

A note on this clonotype: This may be a read error: a much more frequent sequence differs by one nucleotide. The J gene is TRBJ2-7, the V gene TRBV28, with D hard to call. The V gene lost 5 bases and the J gene lost 6 bases, with 8 bases spanning the gap. Germline CDR1 is MDHEN and CDR2 is SYDVKM. This CDR3 contains 11 residues. The CDR3 DNA follows: TGTGCCAGCAGTGTAGGACGCGAGCAGTACGTC. This gives the protein CASSVGREQYV.

This chain connects TRBV28 to TRBJ1-1; the D gene is possibly TRBD1 (6 bases). CDR1 and CDR2 (germline): MDHEN, SYDVKM. Trimming stripped 5 bases from V and 4 bases from J, with 17 bases between. The CDR3 is 15 amino acids. The CDR3 coding sequence is TGTGCCAGCAGTCCGTCGGGGGGGCTGAGCACTGAAGCTTTCTTT. Translated: CASSPSGGLSTEAFF.

This clonotype turned up a few times. This may stem from a read error, because a much larger clone lies one nucleotide away. The gene calls are TRBV6-5 and TRBJ2-7; 7 bases are a match to TRBD2. CDR1 and CDR2 (germline): MNHEY, SVGAGI. The CDR3 totals 14 residues. This CDR3 reads CASGYNAGVYEQYF. In nucleotides, the CDR3 is TGTGCCAGCGGTTACAATGCGGGAGTCTACGAGCAGTACTTC.

This clonotype was seen repeatedly, ten times or more. The chain couples TRBV4-1 to TRBJ1-6; a possible D gene is TRBD1 (5 bases). CDR1 and CDR2 from the germline V gene are MGHRA and YSYEKL. V dropped 1 base and J dropped 9 bases, with 19 bases sitting between them. This CDR3 has 17 residues. CDR3 DNA sequence: TGCGCCAGCAGCCAAGCACCCACCGGGACCCGCATTTCACCCCTCCACTTT. Translating gives CASSQAPTGTRISPLHF.

Comments on this clonotype: As the CDR3 is not closed by the conserved phenylalanine or tryptophan, this likely results from a read error. The chain has TRBV11-2 and TRBJ2-3; 7 positions agree with TRBD2. CDR3 length equals 15 residues. Germline loops: CDR1 SGHAT, CDR2 FQNNGV. The CDR3 DNA follows: TGTGCCAACAGGCCCTCTGCGACTAGCACAGATGCGCAGTATTTA. It specifies CANRPSATSTDAQYL.

The chain recombines TRBV11-1 with TRBJ1-2; D call uncertain. Trimming took 7 bases from V and 6 from J, leaving 18 bases between them. The CDR3 loop spans 14 amino acids. Germline V gene lookup returns CDR1 SGHAT and CDR2 FQDESV (reference sequence). Written as DNA, the CDR3 is TGTGCCAGCATCTCTGGATATTACCCGCATGGCTACACCTTC. Encoded protein: CASISGYYPHGYTF.

For this clonotype: The CDR3 ends on some other residue instead of the conserved phenylalanine or tryptophan, so this is likely a read error. CDR3 in amino acids: CASSEGTGASSYEQYI. CDR3 DNA sequence: TGTGCCAGCAGTGAAGGGACAGGGGCGAGCTCCTACGAGCAGTACATC. The rearrangement links TRBV6-1 to TRBJ2-7, with TRBD1 matching 9 bases. The trim removed 1 base at V and 0 bases at J, leaving 4 bases unmatched. CDR3 size: 16 residues. Per germline, CDR1 MNHNS and CDR2 SASEGT.

This clonotype has at least ten counts. V gene TRBV20-1 combines with J gene TRBJ2-5; the match to TRBD2 covers 7 bases. Losses at the gene ends were 3 bases for V and 2 bases for J; bases not matched to a gene: 6. The germline CDR1 and CDR2 sequences are DFQATT and SNEGSKA (reference sequence). This CDR3 contains 14 residues. The CDR3 loop is CSARIAGSQETQYF. The CDR3 DNA follows: TGCAGTGCTAGGATAGCGGGCTCACAAGAGACCCAGTACTTC.

As concerns this clonotype: The junction shows a germline mismatch at one end, possibly a read error. The chain combines TRBV11-3 with TRBJ2-1, with a tentative D call TRBD2 (6 bases). This CDR3 is built from 16 residues. Looked up from germline, CDR1 is SGHNT and CDR2 is YENEEA. CDR3 in DNA: TGTGCCAGCAGCGCGATTAGCGGAGGCCAATACAATGGGCAGCTCTTC. This translates into CASSAISGGQYNGQLF.

Concerning this clonotype itself: A junction boundary mismatches the germline segment, possibly from a read error. This rearrangement joins TRBV28 to TRBJ2-1, with unresolved D. Germline V gene data show CDR1 as MDHEN and CDR2 as SYDVKM. This CDR3 is built from 18 residues. The CDR3, as DNA: TGTGCCAGCAGCCGCGGAAGTCATTGGTCCCTTGACGGTGATAAGCAATTCTTC. Amino acids: CASSRGSHWSLDGDKQFF.